This TCR beta chain was identified during a study of cytomegalovirus exposure and HLA in healthy donors. Study details: An analysis done earlier identified 90 million to 120 million unique TCR beta sequences from about 179 million T cells.

A word on this clone: The sample contains more than one DNA sequence encoding this CDR3.

This CDR3 contains 16 residues. The ends lost 3 bases at V and 6 bases at J; junction bases unmatched: 11. In germline, CDR1 is LNHNV, CDR2 YYDKDF (reference sequence). Use of 60 Vbeta and 13 Jbeta primers characterized the PCR. Per the original methods: An analysis performed later counted 75 million to 80 million unique TCR beta chains (roughly 10 million of them shared). Measured with immunoSEQ multiplex PCR; TCRdb has only the in-frame clones, and not every one. V and J calls and clone size are given by that table; D and trimming were obtained from the DNA. Of some 130,000 clones in the sample, around 70% are singletons; the top ten hold approximately 2.9%.

The sample comprised PBMCs. The V and J genes are TRBV15 and TRBJ2-3; TRBD2 agrees at 8 bases. The sequence was obtained from a human donor in good health. In DNA, the CDR3 is TGTGCCACCAGCAGCCCGGCGGCGGGGGGCCGGGATACGCAGTATTTT. This translates into CATSSPAAGGRDTQYF.